The next 14 T cell receptor beta chains were all read from a single sample in a study of memory CD4+ T cells and cytomegalovirus serostatus. The protocol was immunoSEQ multiplex PCR, while the TCRdb copy is restricted to in-frame clones and leaves out a portion. The repertoire holds 46,000 or so clones, with around 82% as singletons. The sort gate was single viable CD3+CD4+CD8-CD45RO+ cells for memory CD4+ T cells. The source material was memory CD4+ T cells from blood. The receptors originated from an adult in good health and CMV-seronegative.

J is TRBJ1-2 and V is TRBV7-9, with D hard to call. The germline gives CDR1 SEHNR, CDR2 FQNEAQ (reference sequence). CDR3 size: 14 residues. Trimming took 5 bases from V and 2 from J, leaving 12 bases between them. The CDR3 protein is CASSQLTLNYGYTF. The CDR3 nucleotides read TGTGCCAGCAGCCAACTGACTTTGAACTATGGCTACACCTTC.

CDR3 nucleotides: TGTGCCAGCAGCTTCGACAGCTATGGCTACACCTTC. It codes for CASSFDSYGYTF. The chain links TRBV7-9 to TRBJ1-2; TRBD1 is a possible D gene (5 bases). The ends were cut back, 3 bases at V and 4 bases at J, with 6 bases in the middle. Germline V gene sequence: CDR1 SEHNR, CDR2 FQNEAQ (reference sequence). This CDR3 contains 12 residues.

The J gene is TRBJ1-1, the V gene TRBV6-5; TRBD1 aligns across 9 bases. The length of the CDR3 is 13 residues. J gave up 5 bases and V 4 bases, and 2 bases lay outside the gene matches. Germline CDR1 reads MNHEY; CDR2 reads SVGAGI. The CDR3 sequence is CASSSGTGTEAFF. The CDR3 nucleotides are TGTGCCAGCAGTTCCGGGACAGGGACTGAAGCTTTCTTT.

This rearrangement joins TRBV2 to TRBJ1-5; TRBD1 might be the D (6 bases). The CDR3 has 14 residues. Between the trimmed V and J ends, which lost 6 bases and 5 bases, there was a span of 14 bases. Germline CDR1 and CDR2: SNHLY and FYNNEI. CDR3 nucleotides: TGTGCCAGCAGCGCAGGGGTAGGGGATCAGCCCCAGCATTTT. This gives the protein CASSAGVGDQPQHF. Supplemented by reference TRBV2 and TRBJ1-5, the full variable domain reads EPEVTQTPSHQVTQMGQEVILRCVPISNHLYFYWYRQILGQKVEFLVSFYNNEISEKSEIFDDQFSVERPDGSNFTLKIRSTKLEDSAMYFCASSAGVGDQPQHFGDGTRLSIL.

The genes are TRBV30 and TRBJ1-2, with TRBD1 matching over 7 bases. Germline V gives CDR1 GTSNPN, CDR2 SVGIG (reference sequence). V lost 7 bases and J lost 4; bases outside the gene matches: 12. The CDR3 runs 14 residues. The CDR3 protein is CASVEDTGAYGYTF. CDR3 coding DNA: TGTGCCTCCGTGGAAGATACAGGGGCCTATGGCTACACCTTC.

This chain connects TRBV19 to TRBJ1-1; possible D gene TRBD1, 6 bases. CDR3 size: 14 residues. Trimming pared 5 bases from V and 5 bases from J, leaving 15 bases between. The germline gives CDR1 LNHDA, CDR2 SQIVND (reference sequence). The CDR3 loop reads CASSYRATGTEAFF. As DNA, the CDR3 is TGTGCCAGTAGTTACCGGGCCACAGGGACTGAAGCTTTCTTT.

In its sample, this clone was seen a few times. J is TRBJ1-1 and V is TRBV4-1; D is undetermined. Germline CDR1 and CDR2: MGHRA and YSYEKL. Trimming pared 4 bases from V and 1 base from J, leaving 7 bases between. The CDR3 is 13 amino acids. The DNA of the CDR3 is TGCGCCAGCAGCCCAACGCAGAACACTGAAGCTTTCTTT. Its translation: CASSPTQNTEAFF.

The chain couples TRBV5-8 to TRBJ1-6; no firm D call. The CDR3 has 15 residues. The V end lost 5 bases, the J end lost 2 bases, and 11 bases lay between the germline ends. Per the germline V gene, CDR1 is SGHTS and CDR2 is YDEGEE. The chain's CDR3 is CASRQKGTYNSPLHF. CDR3 in DNA: TGTGCCAGCAGACAAAAAGGCACCTATAATTCACCCCTCCACTTT.

This clone was observed a few times. The rearrangement links TRBV19 to TRBJ1-1; TRBD1 matches 7 bases. CDR1 and CDR2 (germline): LNHDA, SQIVND (reference sequence). There are 14 residues in the CDR3. The V gene end was trimmed by 8 bases and the J gene end by 7 bases; junction bases not matched to a gene: 13. The chain's CDR3 is CASFPQGGQGEAFF. CDR3 bases: TGTGCCAGTTTCCCTCAGGGGGGGCAGGGTGAAGCTTTCTTT.

V gene TRBV6-6 combines with J gene TRBJ1-3; D may be TRBD1 (6 bases). Germline-derived CDR1 and CDR2 are MNHNY and SVGAGI (reference sequence). The germline V and J ends were trimmed by 5 bases and 0 bases, with 8 bases remaining between them. CDR3 size: 14 residues. The CDR3 DNA reads as TGTGCCAGCAGTCGGACAGTCTCTGGAAACACCATATATTTT. It encodes CASSRTVSGNTIYF.

The chain uses TRBV5-4 and TRBJ2-7; 10 positions agree with TRBD2. The CDR3 spans 18 residues. Trimming at V came to 0 bases and at J to 2 bases, leaving 11 bases not matched to a gene. CDR1 and CDR2 (germline): SGHNT, YYREEE (reference sequence). The CDR3 sequence: CASSLGTYSGGRPYEQYF. The CDR3 bases are TGTGCCAGCAGCTTGGGGACATATAGCGGGGGGCGGCCCTACGAGCAGTACTTC.

This clone came up once. The genes are TRBV7-8 and TRBJ2-5; D remains unclear. Germline V gene data show CDR1 as SGHVS and CDR2 as FQNEAQ. The length of the CDR3 is 11 residues. V was clipped by 8 bases and J by 1 base, with 5 bases between them. The CDR3 bases are TGTGCCAGCTTAAGCCAAGAGACCCAGTACTTC. Amino acids: CASLSQETQYF.

As DNA, the CDR3 is TGTGCCAGCAGCTTAGATCAGGGGAGCACTGAAGCTTTCTTT. Amino acids: CASSLDQGSTEAFF. This sequence joins TRBV7-9 and TRBJ1-1; a possible D gene is TRBD1 (6 bases). Germline V CDR1 and CDR2: SEHNR, FQNEAQ (reference sequence). Trimming removed 1 base at V and 4 bases at J, with 10 bases between. The CDR3 is 14 amino acids.

The V gene is TRBV5-1, the J gene TRBJ1-1; the D gene is possibly TRBD1 (6 bases). The CDR3 extends over 14 amino acids. CDR1 and CDR2 (germline): SGHRS, YFSETQ. The germline V and J ends were trimmed by 4 bases and 1 base, with 11 bases remaining between them. The CDR3 region is CASSPRGGNTEAFF. Here the CDR3 DNA reads TGCGCCAGCAGCCCGCGAGGGGGGAACACTGAAGCTTTCTTT. The whole variable domain, filled in from reference TRBV5-1 and TRBJ1-1, reads KAGVTQTPRYLIKTRGQQVTLSCSPISGHRSVSWYQQTPGQGLQFLFEYFSETQRNKGNFPGRFSGRQFSNSRSEMNVSTLELGDSALYLCASSPRGGNTEAFFGQGTRLTVV.